A selection of T cell receptor beta chains follows, all from one sample in a study of control samples from healthy donors and cancer patients. Repertoires were generated with immunoSEQ multiplex PCR, while TCRdb's copy carries only in-frame clones and drops some. The data show about 21,000 clones, with under 90% seen just once and roughly 25% held by the top ten. Sequencing input: PBMCs. The receptors here all came from a man in his sixties with colorectal cancer. CDR3s leave out the opening cysteine and the closing phenylalanine or tryptophan.

j_call v_call cdr3_aa
TRBJ1-1 TRBV24-1 ATSDSGGNTEAF
TRBJ2-3 TRBV4-1 ASSQFIGQTDTQY
TRBJ2-7 TRBV19 ASSPPRGERKEQY
TRBJ1-2 TRBV19 ASSPGTVLYGYT
TRBJ1-3 TRBV27 ASSFRRRRNTIY
TRBJ1-1 TRBV28 ASHHPTAGRTEAF
TRBJ2-1 TRBV6-5 ASSGTDFSYNEQF
TRBJ2-7 TRBV2 ASILSYEQY
TRBJ2-6 TRBV5-1 ASSLSSGGLAGANVLT
TRBJ1-1 TRBV7-9 ASSFKGIEAF
TRBJ1-3 TRBV15 ATSREYTGASGNTIY
TRBJ2-5 TRBV6-6 ASKKGQFQETQY
TRBJ2-4 TRBV5-1 ASSLEGERVAKNIQY
TRBJ2-1 TRBV7-2 ASSLVAFEQF
TRBJ1-1 TRBV7-9 ASSRTDRESTEAF
TRBJ1-1 TRBV6-1 ASAGGLGGNTEAF
TRBJ1-4 TRBV2 ASSAPQGVIEDEKLF
TRBJ1-1 TRBV5-1 ASSLQGGLDTEAF
TRBJ2-2 TRBV27 ASSFYPGAGELF
TRBJ2-2 TRBV19 ASSSGQGRWTGELF
TRBJ1-4 TRBV10-3 AISQGSNEKLF
TRBJ2-1 TRBV5-5 ASIRTGRSNEQF
TRBJ1-2 TRBV20-1 SARSGRGYT
TRBJ2-7 TRBV6-5 ASSSHGTVSYEQY
TRBJ2-6 TRBV10-2 ASSDRGGAGANVLT
TRBJ2-3 TRBV10-3 ATAGQTTDTQY
TRBJ1-2 TRBV2 ASRADRGREGYT
TRBJ1-5 TRBV18 ASSPGHGNQPQH
TRBJ2-1 TRBV4-2 ASSQDGTSPYNEQF
TRBJ2-1 TRBV5-1 ASSLESSGGDNEQF
TRBJ1-3 TRBV5-6 ASSVTGAVFPYSGNTIY
TRBJ1-5 TRBV5-1 ASSLGTVADQPQH
TRBJ2-7 TRBV19 ASKYGGEQY
TRBJ1-3 TRBV6-5 ASRAANGNTIY
TRBJ1-6 TRBV7-9 ASSLGGVSGSPLH
TRBJ1-4 TRBV19 ASRGGGVGKLF
TRBJ2-1 TRBV4-3 ASSQGSSYNEQF
TRBJ1-5 TRBV2 ASSYRDDQPQH
TRBJ1-4 TRBV2 ASSEAPLDPAREKLF
TRBJ1-3 TRBV7-2 ASSLDGRVDSGNTIY
TRBJ1-6 TRBV9 ASSPRRDNSPLH
TRBJ2-2 TRBV12-3/TRBV12-4 ASSLVPAGELF
TRBJ2-3 TRBV4-1 ASSQVSVHPSTDTQY
TRBJ2-2 TRBV30 ASDRALLSPNTGELF
TRBJ1-2 TRBV6-6 ASSREQGRYGYT
TRBJ2-1 TRBV6-5 ASSGTGVSYNEQF
TRBJ1-1 TRBV7-2 ASSLRQRTEAF
TRBJ2-3 TRBV10-3 AISGPASGTDTQY
TRBJ2-6 TRBV5-8 ASSLARASSGANVLT
TRBJ2-2 TRBV4-1 ASRGGLAGLGELF
TRBJ2-3 TRBV24-1 ATSEPPPRTDTQY
TRBJ1-2 TRBV15 ATSSHPGQGALNYGYT
TRBJ1-5 TRBV12-2 ASRPSPGRPGPQPQH